A single sample gave rise to the 17 T cell receptor beta chains below, sequenced in a study of T-cell memory formation after mild COVID-19 listed by TCRdb under 2021. Libraries came from 5' RACE. Data came from an Illumina NovaSeq 6000. The public sequencing data were trimmed at Q25 with fastp and processed into clonotypes with MiXCR by TCRdb, which kept only in-frame beta chains. Rows matching on CDR3 protein sequence are summarized as one entry with the most common DNA and genes. The sample includes about 350,000 distinct CDR3 sequences, with approximately 27% observed a single time. The ten largest clones capture roughly 14% of the sample. Sequencing was performed on PBMCs or a T cell subset sorted from them (not recorded which). The receptor set was obtained from an adult woman who had mild COVID-19 (a few samples of this study predate the infection). The sample titles of this study are shuffled in the database, so cell type and time point are left out; the donor was told from shared clones.

The gene calls are TRBV18 and TRBJ2-7; D is perhaps TRBD1 (6 bases). CDR1 and CDR2 (germline): KGHSH, LQKENI. Trimming took 0 bases from V and 4 from J, leaving 10 bases between them. This CDR3 spans 14 amino acids. Written as DNA, the CDR3 is TGTGCCAGCTCACCACCCTTCGACAGGTACGAGCAGTACTTC. Protein sequence: CASSPPFDRYEQYF.

V usage is TRBV4-1 and J usage is TRBJ1-1, with D possibly being TRBD1 (5 bases). The CDR3 spans 15 residues. Trimming removed 0 bases at V and 0 bases at J, with 8 bases between. Germline CDR1 and CDR2: MGHRA and YSYEKL. CDR3 nucleotide sequence: TGCGCCAGCAGCCAAGAAACGGGGCTGAACACTGAAGCTTTCTTT. Protein sequence: CASSQETGLNTEAFF.

This clonotype was observed a few times. V gene TRBV6-6 combines with J gene TRBJ2-3, with D uncertain. V lost 0 bases and J 0 bases, leaving 16 bases between the germline ends. Germline CDR1 reads MNHNY; CDR2 reads SVGAGI (reference sequence). The CDR3 has 18 amino acids. CDR3 coding DNA: TGTGCCAGCAGTTACTCCCCACAACTGCCTACTAGCACAGATACGCAGTATTTT. It is translated as CASSYSPQLPTSTDTQYF.

The V gene is TRBV5-5, the J gene TRBJ2-7, with TRBD1 matching over 7 bases. The CDR3 extends over 13 amino acids. V shed 4 bases and J 6 bases; nucleotides not matched to a gene: 7. Germline values: CDR1 SGHKS, CDR2 YYEKEE (reference sequence). In DNA form, the CDR3 reads TGTGCCAGCAGCCGAACGACAGGGAGCGAGCAGTACTTC. Its translation: CASSRTTGSEQYF.

The chain recombines TRBV7-2 with TRBJ2-5; 9 bases are shared with TRBD2. After removal of 5 bases from V and 0 bases from J, the junction contained 7 bases not matched to a gene. Germline V gene data show CDR1 as SGHTA and CDR2 as FQGNSA. The CDR3 is 16 residues long. CDR3 nucleotide sequence: TGTGCCAGCAGCGCGAGACTAGCGGTACACCAAGAGACCCAGTACTTC. Translation: CASSARLAVHQETQYF.

The chain employs TRBV5-6 and TRBJ1-5; 7 nucleotides agree with TRBD1. Germline V gene data show CDR1 as SGHDT and CDR2 as YYEEEE. The CDR3 is 17 amino acids. After removal of 4 bases from V and 0 bases from J, the junction contained 10 bases not matched to a gene. The CDR3 region is CASSLTGSGGSNQPQHF. The CDR3 DNA follows: TGTGCCAGCAGCCTGACAGGGTCGGGAGGTAGCAATCAGCCCCAGCATTTT.

CDR3 in DNA: TGTGCCAGCAGCCCGAGTAGGCCCTATGGCTACACCTTC. This translates into CASSPSRPYGYTF. The chain uses TRBV12-3 or TRBV12-4 and TRBJ1-2; no definite D call. V was cut by 6 bases and J by 4 bases, with 12 bases left in between. The CDR3 sequence is 13 residues long.

This chain uses TRBV6-2 or TRBV6-3 with TRBJ2-5; TRBD2 matches 13 bases. The length of the CDR3 is 16 residues. From germline, CDR1 is MNHEY and CDR2 SVGEGT. The junction had 8 bases not matched to a gene; V was cut back by 5 bases and J by 5 bases. Written as DNA, the CDR3 is TGTGCCAGCAGTCGGGGACTAGCGGGGTCTGGGGAGACCCAGTACTTC. It is translated as CASSRGLAGSGETQYF.

The V and J genes are TRBV14 and TRBJ2-5, with a possible D match to TRBD1 (5 bases). This CDR3 is 14 amino acids long. V lost 4 bases and J lost 2, with 11 bases in between. Germline V lookup: CDR1 SGHDN, CDR2 FVKESK. CDR3 amino acids: CASSPRQTQETQYF. The DNA for the CDR3 is TGTGCCAGCAGCCCCAGACAGACTCAAGAGACCCAGTACTTC.

This clonotype was counted between two and nine times. This chain links TRBV7-2 with TRBJ2-7; weak D call: TRBD1 (6 bases). The CDR3 extends over 15 amino acids. Trimming took 5 bases from V and 3 from J, leaving 17 bases between them. Germline V gives CDR1 SGHTA, CDR2 FQGNSA. The CDR3 here is CASSNLDSILYEQYF. CDR3 DNA sequence: TGTGCCAGCAGCAATCTGGACAGTATACTCTACGAGCAGTACTTC.

This clonotype was recorded a few times. The chain links TRBV7-6 to TRBJ2-7; D perhaps matches TRBD1 (5 bases). Germline loops: CDR1 SGHVS, CDR2 FNYEAQ. Trimming took off 1 base at V and 4 bases at J, with 14 bases between the two ends. The CDR3 totals 15 residues. This chain's CDR3 is CASSLVRGYRYEQYF. CDR3 bases: TGTGCCAGCAGCTTAGTAAGGGGTTACAGATACGAGCAGTACTTC.

V usage is TRBV7-6 and J usage is TRBJ2-4, with 12 bases lining up with TRBD2. V lost 1 base to trimming and J lost 0 bases; unmatched junction nucleotides: 4. This CDR3 contains 18 residues. CDR1 SGHVS and CDR2 FNYEAQ come from the germline V gene. The CDR3 spells CASSLETSGSIAKNIQYF. CDR3 bases: TGTGCCAGCAGCTTAGAGACTAGCGGGAGTATAGCCAAAAACATTCAGTACTTC.

This clonotype was recorded a few times. V is TRBV11-3 and J is TRBJ2-1, with D possibly being TRBD2 (6 bases). V gave up 6 bases and J gave up 6 bases, with 18 bases separating them. Germline CDR1 and CDR2: SGHNT and YENEEA. CDR3 length: 15 residues. CDR3: CASSRASARGNEQFF. As DNA, the CDR3 is TGTGCCAGCAGTAGGGCTAGCGCGCGGGGCAATGAGCAGTTCTTC. The full variable domain, in which reference TRBV11-3 and TRBJ2-1 provide the parts outside the CDR3, is EAGVVQSPRYKIIEKKQPVAFWCNPISGHNTLYWYLQNLGQGPELLIRYENEEAVDDSQLPKDRFSAERLKGVDSTLKIQPAELGDSAVYLCASSRASARGNEQFFGPGTRLTVL.

The chain links TRBV14 to TRBJ2-3; tentative D call: TRBD2 (5 bases). The CDR3 is 16 amino acids. The V end lost 4 bases, the J end lost 1 base, and 15 bases lay between the germline ends. Germline CDR1 reads SGHDN; CDR2 reads FVKESK. CDR3 nucleotides: TGTGCCAGCAGCCCGCCAACTAGAGTCGGCACAGATACGCAGTATTTT. Translation: CASSPPTRVGTDTQYF.

This rearrangement joins TRBV6-5 to TRBJ2-7; 7 bases are shared with TRBD1. V was clipped by 6 bases and J by 6 bases; unmatched bases: 2. This CDR3 contains 11 residues. The germline V gene has CDR1 MNHEY and CDR2 SVGAGI. The CDR3 reads CASSTGAEQYF. The CDR3 DNA is TGTGCCAGCAGCACAGGGGCCGAGCAGTACTTC.

V gene TRBV27 combines with J gene TRBJ1-2, with 9 nucleotides matching TRBD1. From germline, CDR1 is MNHEY and CDR2 SMNVEV (reference sequence). There are 16 residues in the CDR3. J was trimmed by 4 bases and V by 6 bases; bases with no gene match: 12. The CDR3 DNA is TGTGCCAGCAGCACAGGGGGCGCCACTTTCTTCTATGGCTACACCTTC. This encodes CASSTGGATFFYGYTF.

This sequence joins TRBV7-7 and TRBJ2-5; tentatively, D is TRBD2 (7 bases). Germline V gene data show CDR1 as SSHAT and CDR2 as FNYEAQ (reference sequence). V was shortened by 6 bases and J by 4 bases, with 24 bases between the two germline ends. The CDR3 extends over 17 amino acids. The CDR3 DNA sequence: TGTGCCAGCAGTAAAGAGCCCAAGGGGGGGCCGGGAGAGACCCAGTACTTC. It encodes CASSKEPKGGPGETQYF.